This is a list of T cell receptor beta chains from one sample in a study of beta chain features in type 1 diabetes. Some clones are missing from TCRdb's copy, which holds only in-frame ones; the method was immunoSEQ multiplex PCR. This sample has hundreds of thousands of clones; roughly an eighth occur once, and the top ten carry approximately 0.039%. Sequencing was performed on naive CD4+ T cells from blood. These receptors originate from a man younger than 35 with type 1 diabetes. Both conserved end residues are part of each CDR3. A D gene is named only where the DNA matches it firmly. Rows may omit the clone size; those that give it use once, few, many or a size class.

CDR3 length,J gene,V gene,clone size,D gene,CDR3 DNA,CDR3 protein
15,TRBJ2-1,TRBV7-3,few,NA,TGTGCCAGCAGCCCGTGGGAAGGCTCCTACAATGAGCAGTTCTTC,CASSPWEGSYNEQFF
14,TRBJ2-7,TRBV5-1,NA,NA,TGCGCCAGCAGCTTAGACAGGCCTTCCTACGAGCAGTACTTC,CASSLDRPSYEQYF
14,TRBJ2-3,TRBV7-9,few,NA,TGTGCCAGCAGCTTACCCGGTAGCACAGATACGCAGTATTTT,CASSLPGSTDTQYF
14,TRBJ1-4,TRBV27,NA,TRBD1,TGTGCCAGCAGTCCAGGGACAGGGGTCGAAAAACTGTTTTTT,CASSPGTGVEKLFF
14,TRBJ1-4,TRBV29-1,NA,TRBD1,TGCAGCGTTGCTGACAGGGCAAAGGGTGAAAAACTGTTTTTT,CSVADRAKGEKLFF
11,TRBJ2-1,TRBV20-1,few,NA,TGCAGTGCTAGGGCTTACAATGAGCAGTTCTTC,CSARAYNEQFF
13,TRBJ2-3,TRBV2,few,NA,TGTGCCAGCAGCCTCAATCTGGCGGATACGCAGTATTTT,CASSLNLADTQYF
16,TRBJ2-7,TRBV5-4,few,TRBD2,TGTGCCAGCAGCTTGGGCGGTCTAGCGGCTAGCAAGGAGCAGTACTTC,CASSLGGLAASKEQYF
16,TRBJ2-7,TRBV2,few,NA,TGTGCCAGCAGTGAAGACACAGGGACGAGGTTCTACGAGCAGTACTTC,CASSEDTGTRFYEQYF
14,TRBJ2-6,TRBV28,NA,NA,TGTGCCAGCAGTTTCCCCTCTGGGGCCAACGTCCTGACTTTC,CASSFPSGANVLTF
14,TRBJ1-2,TRBV9,NA,TRBD1,TGTGCCAGCAGCCCCCGGACAGGGCCCTATGGCTACACCTTC,CASSPRTGPYGYTF
17,TRBJ2-7,TRBV4-1,few,TRBD1,TGCGCCAGCAGCCAGGGCCGACAGGGCGGCAGATCCTACGAGCAGTACTTC,CASSQGRQGGRSYEQYF
9,TRBJ2-7,TRBV20-1,few,NA,TGCAGCCTGGGCTACGAGCAGTACTTC,CSLGYEQYF
12,TRBJ1-1,TRBV6-6,NA,NA,TGTGCCAGCAGTTACTCGACAGTTGAAGCTTTCTTT,CASSYSTVEAFF
14,TRBJ1-1,TRBV28,few,NA,TGTGCCAGCAGTTTGTGGCGGGTGAACACTGAAGCTTTCTTT,CASSLWRVNTEAFF
12,TRBJ1-4,TRBV30,NA,TRBD1,TGTGCCTGCCCTAGCAGGGGGGAAAAACTGTTTTTT,CACPSRGEKLFF
13,TRBJ1-6,TRBV2,NA,NA,TGTGCCAGCAGTTTGTCAGTTAATTCACCCCTCCACTTT,CASSLSVNSPLHF
14,TRBJ1-2,TRBV6-6,few,TRBD1,TGTGCCAGCAGTCCACAGGGGGAGGTCTATGGCTACACCTTC,CASSPQGEVYGYTF
13,TRBJ1-1,TRBV19,few,NA,TGTGCCAGTAGTATAACGTGGTCCACTGAAGCTTTCTTT,CASSITWSTEAFF
13,TRBJ2-1,TRBV29-1,few,TRBD1,TGCAGCGCCGAGGACAGGGCTGGCAATGAGCAGTTCTTC,CSAEDRAGNEQFF
13,TRBJ2-7,TRBV28,NA,NA,TGTGCCAGCAGTTTACAGGTGGAGTACGAGCAGTACTTC,CASSLQVEYEQYF
12,TRBJ2-5,TRBV27,few,NA,TGTGCCAGCAGTTTGCAGAGAGAGACCCAGTACTTC,CASSLQRETQYF
14,TRBJ2-3,TRBV29-1,NA,TRBD2,TGCAGCGTTGAAGGGGGTAGCGGGGTCGATACGCAGTATTTT,CSVEGGSGVDTQYF
10,TRBJ2-7,TRBV2,few,NA,TGTGCCAGCAAAAACTACGAGCAGTACTTC,CASKNYEQYF